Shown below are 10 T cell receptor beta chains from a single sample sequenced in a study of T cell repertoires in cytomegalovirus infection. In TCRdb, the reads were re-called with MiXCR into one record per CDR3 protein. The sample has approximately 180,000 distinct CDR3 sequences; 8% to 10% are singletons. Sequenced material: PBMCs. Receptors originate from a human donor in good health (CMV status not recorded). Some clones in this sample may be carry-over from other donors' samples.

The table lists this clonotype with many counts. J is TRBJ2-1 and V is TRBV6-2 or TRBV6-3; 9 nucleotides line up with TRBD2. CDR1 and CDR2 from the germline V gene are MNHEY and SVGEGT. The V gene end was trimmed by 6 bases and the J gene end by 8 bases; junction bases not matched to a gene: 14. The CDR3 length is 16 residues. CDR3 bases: TGTGCCAGCAGCCCTGGGGCTAGCGGGACTAGACATGAGCAGTTCTTC. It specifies CASSPGASGTRHEQFF.

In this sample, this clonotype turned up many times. The CDR3 nucleotides read TGTGCCAGCAGGGGGGTGCTCTACGAGCAGTACTTC. This encodes CASRGVLYEQYF. V and J are TRBV6-1 and TRBJ2-7; D tentatively fits TRBD1 or TRBD2 (5 bases each). Trimming removed 6 bases at V and 3 bases at J, with 9 bases between. This CDR3 has 12 amino acids. In germline, CDR1 is MNHNS, CDR2 SASEGT.

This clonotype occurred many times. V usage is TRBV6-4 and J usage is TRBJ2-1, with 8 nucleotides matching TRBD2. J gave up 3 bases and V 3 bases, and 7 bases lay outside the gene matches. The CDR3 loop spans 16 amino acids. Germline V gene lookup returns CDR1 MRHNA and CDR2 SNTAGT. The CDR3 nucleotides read TGTGCCAGCAGTGAAGTAGCGGGGAGCTACTACAATGAGCAGTTCTTC. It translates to CASSEVAGSYYNEQFF.

The CDR3 loop reads CSVAPTQYYEQYF. CDR3 DNA: TGCAGCGTTGCACCGACCCAATACTACGAGCAGTACTTC. V and J are TRBV29-1 and TRBJ2-7; the D is unclear. V lost 4 bases and J 3 bases, leaving 13 bases between the germline ends. CDR1 and CDR2 from the germline V gene are SQVTM and ANQGSEA. The CDR3 is made up of 13 amino acids.

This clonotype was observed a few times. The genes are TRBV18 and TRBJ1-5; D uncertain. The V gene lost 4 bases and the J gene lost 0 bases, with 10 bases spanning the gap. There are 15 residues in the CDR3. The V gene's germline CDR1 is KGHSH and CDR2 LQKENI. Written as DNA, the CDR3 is TGTGCCAGCTCACGTTCTTTGGATAGCAATCAGCCCCAGCATTTT. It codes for CASSRSLDSNQPQHF.

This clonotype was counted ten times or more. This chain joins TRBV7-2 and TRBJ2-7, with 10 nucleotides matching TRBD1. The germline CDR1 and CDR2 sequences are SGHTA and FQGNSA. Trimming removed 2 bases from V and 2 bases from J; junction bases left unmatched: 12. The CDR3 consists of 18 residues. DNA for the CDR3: TGTGCCAGCAGCTTAAGGGGACAGGGGAAACCAACGCCCTACGAGCAGTACTTC. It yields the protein CASSLRGQGKPTPYEQYF.

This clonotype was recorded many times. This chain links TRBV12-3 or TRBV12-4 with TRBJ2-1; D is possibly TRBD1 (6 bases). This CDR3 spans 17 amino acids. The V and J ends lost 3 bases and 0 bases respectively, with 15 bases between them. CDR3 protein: CASSFGDKDFSYNEQFF. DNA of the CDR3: TGTGCCAGCAGTTTTGGGGACAAGGACTTCTCCTACAATGAGCAGTTCTTC.

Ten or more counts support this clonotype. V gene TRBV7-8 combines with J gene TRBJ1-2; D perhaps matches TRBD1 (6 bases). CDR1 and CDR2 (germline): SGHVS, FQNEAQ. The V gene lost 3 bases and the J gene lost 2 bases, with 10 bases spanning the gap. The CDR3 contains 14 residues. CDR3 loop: CASSLWQGNYGYTF. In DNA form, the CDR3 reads TGTGCCAGCAGCTTGTGGCAGGGGAACTATGGCTACACCTTC.

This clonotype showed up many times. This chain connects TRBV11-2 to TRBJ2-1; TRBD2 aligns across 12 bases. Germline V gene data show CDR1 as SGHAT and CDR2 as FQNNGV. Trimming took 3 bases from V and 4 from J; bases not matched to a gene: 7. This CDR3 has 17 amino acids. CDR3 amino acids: CASSFPTSGRGYNEQFF. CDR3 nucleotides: TGTGCCAGCAGCTTCCCGACTAGCGGGAGAGGGTACAATGAGCAGTTCTTC. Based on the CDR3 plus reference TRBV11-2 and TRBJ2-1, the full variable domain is EAGVAQSPRYKIIEKRQSVAFWCNPISGHATLYWYQQILGQGPKLLIQFQNNGVVDDSQLPKDRFSAERLKGVDSTLKIQPAKLEDSAVYLCASSFPTSGRGYNEQFFGPGTRLTVL.

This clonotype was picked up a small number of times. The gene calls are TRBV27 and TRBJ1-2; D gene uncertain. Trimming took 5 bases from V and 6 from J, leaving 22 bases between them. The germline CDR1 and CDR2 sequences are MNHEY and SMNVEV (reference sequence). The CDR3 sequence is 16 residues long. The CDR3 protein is CASSKAKGSSSHGYTF. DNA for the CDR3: TGTGCCAGCAGTAAAGCCAAAGGGTCCTCCAGCCATGGCTACACCTTC.